These 16 T cell receptor beta chains came from one sample sequenced in a study of T cell responses to AZD1222 COVID-19 vaccine. Libraries were prepared by immunoSEQ multiplex PCR; TCRdb keeps only in-frame clonotypes and omits some of them. Of around 100,000 clones listed, about 88% are singletons. The sample in question was peripheral blood, obtained on day 0 of AZD1222 vaccination. Receptor source: an adult in good health.

CDR3 DNA sequence: TGTGCCAGCAGGGGGGGGGAGAACTATGGCTACACCTTC. It yields the protein CASRGGENYGYTF. The gene calls are TRBV6-5 and TRBJ1-2, with a weak D call TRBD1 (5 bases). The CDR3 contains 13 residues. CDR1 and CDR2 (germline): MNHEY, SVGAGI. The V gene lost 6 bases and the J gene lost 2 bases, with 10 bases spanning the gap.

The genes are TRBV11-1 and TRBJ2-7, with TRBD1 matching 9 bases. CDR1 and CDR2 from the germline V gene are SGHAT and FQDESV (reference sequence). CDR3 length: 16 residues. With V trimmed by 5 bases and J by 5 bases, 13 bases remained unmatched. The CDR3 here is CASSPAEGQGRHEQYF. The CDR3, as DNA: TGTGCCAGCAGCCCCGCCGAAGGACAGGGGCGCCACGAGCAGTACTTC.

This chain uses TRBV19 with TRBJ1-6; D is ambiguous. CDR3 size: 17 residues. Trimming took 7 bases from V and 0 from J, leaving 16 bases between them. Germline V gene sequence: CDR1 LNHDA, CDR2 SQIVND (reference sequence). The CDR3 sequence is CASTTWATSSYNSPLHF. The CDR3 nucleotides are TGTGCCAGTACGACCTGGGCCACGAGCTCCTATAATTCACCCCTCCACTTT.

The CDR3 reads CASKKGAGAQETQYF. CDR3 in DNA: TGTGCCAGCAAAAAAGGGGCGGGAGCTCAAGAGACCCAGTACTTC. This sequence joins TRBV9 and TRBJ2-5; 7 bases map to TRBD2. CDR1 and CDR2 from the germline V gene are SGDLS and YYNGEE. V lost 6 bases, J lost 2 bases, and 10 bases stayed unmatched. CDR3 length: 15 residues.

This clone appeared once. The genes are TRBV5-1 and TRBJ1-6; 12 bases are a match to TRBD1. This CDR3 spans 15 amino acids. V was clipped by 4 bases and J by 7 bases; unmatched bases: 3. The germline CDR1 and CDR2 sequences are SGHRS and YFSETQ. CDR3 amino acids: CASSPGQGANSPLHF. The DNA for the CDR3 is TGCGCCAGCAGCCCGGGACAGGGGGCGAATTCACCCCTCCACTTT.

The rearrangement links TRBV12-3 or TRBV12-4 to TRBJ1-2, with TRBD1 matching over 9 bases. J gave up 8 bases and V 8 bases, and 9 bases lay outside the gene matches. The CDR3 contains 13 residues. CDR3 nucleotide sequence: TGTGCCAGCCGGGACAGGGTTCTCTCCGGCTACACCTTC. Translation gives CASRDRVLSGYTF.

The chain employs TRBV7-9 and TRBJ1-2; a weak D match, TRBD1 (5 bases). Germline CDR1 reads SEHNR; CDR2 reads FQNEAQ (reference sequence). Between the trimmed V and J ends, which lost 1 base and 0 bases, there was a span of 9 bases. The CDR3 is 15 residues long. CDR3 in amino acids: CASSLGQGTNYGYTF. CDR3 sequence (DNA): TGTGCCAGCAGCTTAGGGCAGGGTACTAACTATGGCTACACCTTC.

This clone was found once. CDR3 nucleotides: TGTGCCAGCAGTTCCCCCCCCCGGGGGGGAGGAGATACGCAGTATTTT. Its protein product is CASSSPPRGGGDTQYF. The chain is built from TRBV27 and TRBJ2-3; TRBD2 matches at 8 bases. The CDR3 spans 16 residues. V trimming: 4 bases; J trimming: 5 bases; junction bases outside the gene matches: 11. Germline V gives CDR1 MNHEY, CDR2 SMNVEV (reference sequence).

The chain has TRBV28 and TRBJ2-7, with 8 bases identical to TRBD2. The V gene end was trimmed by 3 bases and the J gene end by 2 bases; junction bases not matched to a gene: 9. Germline V gene data show CDR1 as MDHEN and CDR2 as SYDVKM. CDR3 length: 16 residues. The CDR3 protein is CASSLGAGASTYEQYF. The CDR3 bases are TGTGCCAGCAGTTTGGGAGCGGGAGCTTCAACCTACGAGCAGTACTTC.

This sequence joins TRBV6-6 and TRBJ1-6; maybe TRBD1 (6 bases). Trimming removed 5 bases from V and 10 bases from J, with 18 bases in between. The CDR3 length is 15 residues. CDR1 MNHNY and CDR2 SVGAGI come from the germline V gene (reference sequence). The CDR3, as DNA: TGTGCCAGCAGTCGATCGACAGGATATCAGTCACCCCTCCACTTT. It is translated as CASSRSTGYQSPLHF.

Only a few counts were recorded for this clone. CDR3 bases: TGTGCCAGCAGCTTAGGGGGGATGGCCGGACAACGATACACCGGGGAGCTGTTTTTT. It yields the protein CASSLGGMAGQRYTGELFF. This rearrangement joins TRBV11-3 to TRBJ2-2; the D gene could be TRBD1 or TRBD2 (5 bases each). The CDR3 consists of 19 residues. Trimming removed 1 base from V and 3 bases from J, with 21 bases in between. Germline V lookup: CDR1 SGHNT, CDR2 YENEEA. Looking up the rest from reference TRBV11-3 and TRBJ2-2 gives the full variable domain: EAGVVQSPRYKIIEKKQPVAFWCNPISGHNTLYWYLQNLGQGPELLIRYENEEAVDDSQLPKDRFSAERLKGVDSTLKIQPAELGDSAVYLCASSLGGMAGQRYTGELFFGEGSRLTVL.

This rearrangement joins TRBV28 to TRBJ1-6; 12 bases fit TRBD1. Germline CDR1 reads MDHEN; CDR2 reads SYDVKM. The CDR3 runs to 19 residues. V was clipped by 5 bases and J by 5 bases; unmatched bases: 13. For the CDR3, the DNA is TGTGCCAGCAGTACACCTCTGAAGGGGACAGGGGGCGATAATTCACCCCTCCACTTT. It specifies CASSTPLKGTGGDNSPLHF.

The gene calls are TRBV7-3 and TRBJ2-7, with D perhaps given as TRBD1 or TRBD2 (5 bases each). This CDR3 is 14 amino acids long. Germline assignment: CDR1 SGHTA and CDR2 FQGTGA. V dropped 5 bases and J dropped 2 bases, with 13 bases sitting between them. The CDR3 DNA follows: TGTGCCAGCAGCCCGCCGGGACGAGCCTACGAGCAGTACTTC. Protein: CASSPPGRAYEQYF. Together with reference TRBV7-3 and TRBJ2-7, the CDR3 gives the full variable domain: GAGVSQTPSNKVTEKGKYVELRCDPISGHTALYWYRQSLGQGPEFLIYFQGTGAADDSGLPNDRFFAVRPEGSVSTLKIQRTERGDSAVYLCASSPPGRAYEQYFGPGTRLTVT.

CDR3 sequence (DNA): TGTGCCAGCAGCTTATTTTCTGGAAACACCATATATTTT. Its protein product is CASSLFSGNTIYF. V usage is TRBV5-6 and J usage is TRBJ1-3, with no clear D. V lost 2 bases and J 1 base, leaving 4 bases between the germline ends. Germline lookup yields CDR1 SGHDT and CDR2 YYEEEE. CDR3 length: 13 residues.

The V and J genes are TRBV15 and TRBJ2-1, with D perhaps assigned TRBD1 or TRBD2 (5 bases each). The CDR3 consists of 13 residues. Germline CDR1 and CDR2: LNHNV and YYDKDF (reference sequence). V was trimmed by 8 bases and J by 3 bases, leaving 11 bases between them. The CDR3 coding sequence is TGTGCCACCTCGGGACGGAGCTACAATGAGCAGTTCTTC. This sequence encodes CATSGRSYNEQFF.

The chain carries TRBV3-1 (or the pseudogene TRBV3-2) and TRBJ2-5, with D unclear. In germline, CDR1 is LGHDT, CDR2 YNNKEL (reference sequence). V was clipped by 6 bases and J by 2 bases, with 13 bases between them. This CDR3 region has 14 residues. The CDR3 reads CASSKRFDQETQYF. DNA for the CDR3: TGTGCCAGCAGTAAGAGGTTTGATCAAGAGACCCAGTACTTC.